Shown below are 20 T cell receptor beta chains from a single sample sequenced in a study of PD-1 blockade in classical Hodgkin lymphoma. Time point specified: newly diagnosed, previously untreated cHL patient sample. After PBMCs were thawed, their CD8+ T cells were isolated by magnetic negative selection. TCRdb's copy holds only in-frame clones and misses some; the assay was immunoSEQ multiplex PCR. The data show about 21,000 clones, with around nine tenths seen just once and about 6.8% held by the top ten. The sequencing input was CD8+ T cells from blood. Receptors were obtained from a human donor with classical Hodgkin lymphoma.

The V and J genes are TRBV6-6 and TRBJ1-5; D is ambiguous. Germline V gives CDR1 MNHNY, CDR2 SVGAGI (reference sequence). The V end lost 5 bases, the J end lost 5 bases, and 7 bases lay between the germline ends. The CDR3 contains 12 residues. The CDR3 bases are TGTGCCAGCAGTCCGCTTCATCAGCCCCAGCATTTT. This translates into CASSPLHQPQHF.

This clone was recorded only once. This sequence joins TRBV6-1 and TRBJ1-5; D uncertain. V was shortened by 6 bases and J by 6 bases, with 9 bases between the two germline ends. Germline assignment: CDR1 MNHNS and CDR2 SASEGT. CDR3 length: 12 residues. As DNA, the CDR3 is TGTGCCAGCAGGGACCCTGGTCAGCCCCAGCATTTT. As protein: CASRDPGQPQHF.

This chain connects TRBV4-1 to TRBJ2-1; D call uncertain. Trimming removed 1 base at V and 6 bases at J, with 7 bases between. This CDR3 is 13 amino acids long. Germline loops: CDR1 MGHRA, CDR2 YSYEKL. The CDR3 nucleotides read TGCGCCAGCAGCCAAGTAGGGCCCAATGAGCAGTTCTTC. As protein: CASSQVGPNEQFF.

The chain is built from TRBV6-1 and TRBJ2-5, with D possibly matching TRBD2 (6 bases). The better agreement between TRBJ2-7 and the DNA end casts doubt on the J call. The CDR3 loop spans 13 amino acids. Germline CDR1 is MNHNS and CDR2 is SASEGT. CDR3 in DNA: TGTGCCAGCCGCGGAGGGTTAAGTAACGAGCAGTACTTC. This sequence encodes CASRGGLSNEQYF.

In DNA form, the CDR3 reads TGCGCCAGCAGCTTGCTCGCTACTGAAAATTCACCCCTCCACTTT. This translates into CASSLLATENSPLHF. This rearrangement joins TRBV5-1 to TRBJ1-6; no reliable D call. Germline-derived CDR1 and CDR2 are SGHRS and YFSETQ. V was clipped by 1 base and J by 7 bases, with 12 bases between them. This CDR3 contains 15 residues.

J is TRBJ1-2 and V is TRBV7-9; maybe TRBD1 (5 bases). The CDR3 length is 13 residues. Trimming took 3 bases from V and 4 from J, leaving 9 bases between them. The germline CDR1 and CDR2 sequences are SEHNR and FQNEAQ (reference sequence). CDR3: CASSLQGLYGYTF. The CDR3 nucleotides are TGTGCCAGCAGCTTGCAGGGTCTCTATGGCTACACCTTC.

The CDR3 DNA reads TGCGCCAGCAGCCCATCGGGACAGGGTACCTACGAGCAGTACTTC. Amino acids: CASSPSGQGTYEQYF. The rearrangement joins TRBV4-1 to TRBJ2-7; TRBD1 matches 9 bases. The CDR3 loop spans 15 amino acids. Germline V CDR1 and CDR2: MGHRA, YSYEKL. Trimming removed 4 bases from V and 2 bases from J; junction bases left unmatched: 6.

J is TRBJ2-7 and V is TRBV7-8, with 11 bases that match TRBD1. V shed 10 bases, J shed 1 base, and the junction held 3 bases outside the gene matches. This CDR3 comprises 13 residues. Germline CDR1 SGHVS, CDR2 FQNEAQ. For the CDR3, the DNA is TGTGCCACCCGGGACAGGGGGTCCTACGAGCAGTACTTC. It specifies CATRDRGSYEQYF.

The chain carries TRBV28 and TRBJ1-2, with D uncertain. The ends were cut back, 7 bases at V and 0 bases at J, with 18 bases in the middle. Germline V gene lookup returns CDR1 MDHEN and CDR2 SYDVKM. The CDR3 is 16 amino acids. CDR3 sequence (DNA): TGTGCCAGCACCACAACGTTGGCAACTACTAACTATGGCTACACCTTC. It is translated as CASTTTLATTNYGYTF.

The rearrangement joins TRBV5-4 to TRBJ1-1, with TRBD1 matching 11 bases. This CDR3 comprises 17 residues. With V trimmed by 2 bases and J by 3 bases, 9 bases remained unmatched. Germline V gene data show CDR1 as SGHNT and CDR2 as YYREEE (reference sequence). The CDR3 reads CASSFSFSGQGDTEAFF. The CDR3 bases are TGTGCCAGCAGCTTTTCTTTTTCGGGACAGGGGGACACTGAAGCTTTCTTT.

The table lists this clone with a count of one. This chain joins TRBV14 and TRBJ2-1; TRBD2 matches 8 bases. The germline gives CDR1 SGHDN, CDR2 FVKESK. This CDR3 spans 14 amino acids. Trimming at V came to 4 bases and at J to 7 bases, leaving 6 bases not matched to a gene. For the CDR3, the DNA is TGTGCCAGCAGCCTCGGACTAGCTCTGAATGAGCAGTTCTTC. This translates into CASSLGLALNEQFF.

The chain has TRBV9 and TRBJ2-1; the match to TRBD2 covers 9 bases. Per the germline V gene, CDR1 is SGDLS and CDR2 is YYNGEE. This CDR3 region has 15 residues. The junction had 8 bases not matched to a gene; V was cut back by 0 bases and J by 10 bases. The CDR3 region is CASSVAGLASAEQFF. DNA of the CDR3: TGTGCCAGCAGCGTAGCGGGACTAGCATCGGCCGAGCAGTTCTTC.

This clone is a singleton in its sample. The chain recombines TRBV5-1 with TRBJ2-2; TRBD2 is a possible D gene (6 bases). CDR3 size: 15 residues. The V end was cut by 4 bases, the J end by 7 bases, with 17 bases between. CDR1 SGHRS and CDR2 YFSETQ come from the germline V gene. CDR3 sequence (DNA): TGCGCCAGCAGCGAAAGACCTGGGACTGACGGGGAGCTGTTTTTT. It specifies CASSERPGTDGELFF.

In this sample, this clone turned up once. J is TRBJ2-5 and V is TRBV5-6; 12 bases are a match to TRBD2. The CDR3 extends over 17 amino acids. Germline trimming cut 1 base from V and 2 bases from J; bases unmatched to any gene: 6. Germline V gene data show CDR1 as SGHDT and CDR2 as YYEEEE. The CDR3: CASSLSTSGRLQETQYF. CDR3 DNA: TGTGCCAGCAGCTTGTCAACTAGCGGGAGGTTACAAGAGACCCAGTACTTC. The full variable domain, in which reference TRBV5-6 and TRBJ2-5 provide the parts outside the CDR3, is DAGVTQSPTHLIKTRGQQVTLRCSPKSGHDTVSWYQQALGQGPQFIFQYYEEEERQRGNFPDRFSGHQFPNYSSELNVNALLLGDSALYLCASSLSTSGRLQETQYFGPGTRLLVL.

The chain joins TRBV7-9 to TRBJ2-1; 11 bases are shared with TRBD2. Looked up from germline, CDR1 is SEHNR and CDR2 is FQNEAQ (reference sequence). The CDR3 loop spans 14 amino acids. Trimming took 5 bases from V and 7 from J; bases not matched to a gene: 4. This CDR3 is CASSLTSGANEQFF. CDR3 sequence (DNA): TGTGCCAGCAGCCTGACTAGCGGGGCAAATGAGCAGTTCTTC. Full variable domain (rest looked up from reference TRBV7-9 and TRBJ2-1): DTGVSQNPRHKITKRGQNVTFRCDPISEHNRLYWYRQTLGQGPEFLTYFQNEAQLEKSRLLSDRFSAERPKGSFSTLEIQRTEQGDSAMYLCASSLTSGANEQFFGPGTRLTVL.

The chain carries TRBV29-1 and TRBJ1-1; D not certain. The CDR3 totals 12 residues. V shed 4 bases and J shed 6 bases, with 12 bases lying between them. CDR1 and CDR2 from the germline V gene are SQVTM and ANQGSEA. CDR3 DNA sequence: TGCAGCGTTGTAGTTCGTCCGTCTGAAGCTTTCTTT. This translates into CSVVVRPSEAFF.

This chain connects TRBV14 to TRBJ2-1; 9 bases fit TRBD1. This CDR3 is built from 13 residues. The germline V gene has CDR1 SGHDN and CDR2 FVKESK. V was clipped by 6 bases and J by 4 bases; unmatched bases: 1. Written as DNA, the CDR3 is TGTGCCAGCAGGGACAGGGGTTACAATGAGCAGTTCTTC. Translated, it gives CASRDRGYNEQFF.

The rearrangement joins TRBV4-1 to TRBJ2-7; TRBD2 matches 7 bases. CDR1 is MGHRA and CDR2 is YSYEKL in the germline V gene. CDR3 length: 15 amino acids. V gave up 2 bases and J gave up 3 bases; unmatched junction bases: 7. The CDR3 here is CASSQTRESYYEQYF. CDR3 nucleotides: TGCGCCAGCAGCCAAACGCGGGAGAGCTACTACGAGCAGTACTTC.

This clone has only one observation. The CDR3 DNA is TGTGCCAGCAGCTTGTACACTGAAGCTTTCTTT. Protein product: CASSLYTEAFF. The J gene is TRBJ1-1, the V gene TRBV7-2; D call uncertain. The CDR3 sequence is 11 residues long. Trimming pared 3 bases from V and 3 bases from J, leaving 2 bases between. Germline CDR1 reads SGHTA; CDR2 reads FQGNSA.

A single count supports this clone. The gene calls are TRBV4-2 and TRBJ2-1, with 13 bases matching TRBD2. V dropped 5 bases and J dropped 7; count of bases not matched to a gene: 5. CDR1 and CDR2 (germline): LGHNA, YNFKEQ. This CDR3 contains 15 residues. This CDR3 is CASSSKLAGGNEQFF. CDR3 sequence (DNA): TGTGCCAGCAGCTCTAAACTAGCGGGGGGGAATGAGCAGTTCTTC.